The next 14 T cell receptor beta chains were all read from a single sample in a study of blood T cell repertoires in COVID-19. The protocol was immunoSEQ multiplex PCR, while the TCRdb copy is restricted to in-frame clones and leaves out a portion. The table includes roughly 200,000 clones, about 80% detected once. The sequenced sample was peripheral blood. All receptors come from a man aged 45-60 years with active or convalescent COVID-19.

This rearrangement joins TRBV6-1 to TRBJ2-2; 11 positions match TRBD1. Germline lookup yields CDR1 MNHNS and CDR2 SASEGT. V gave up 3 bases and J gave up 0 bases; unmatched junction bases: 0. The CDR3 is 16 residues long. The CDR3: CASSEDRGPNTGELFF. The CDR3 DNA reads as TGTGCCAGCAGTGAGGACAGGGGGCCGAACACCGGGGAGCTGTTTTTT.

The chain joins TRBV2 to TRBJ2-2; TRBD2 matches 9 bases. The length of the CDR3 is 16 residues. CDR1 is SNHLY, CDR2 FYNNEI, per germline. Trimming cost V 2 bases and J 9 bases; bases outside gene matches: 10. The CDR3 loop is CASSESTTTSGRELFF. CDR3 nucleotides: TGTGCCAGCAGTGAATCGACCACGACTAGCGGCCGGGAGCTGTTTTTT.

This rearrangement joins TRBV4-2 to TRBJ1-2; D not certain. The CDR3 totals 13 residues. Trimming removed 2 bases from V and 4 bases from J, with 8 bases in between. Germline CDR1 is LGHNA and CDR2 is YNFKEQ. The CDR3: CASSQLTTYGYTF. The CDR3 nucleotides read TGTGCCAGCAGCCAATTGACAACCTATGGCTACACCTTC.

The sample holds one count of this clone. The J gene is TRBJ2-7, the V gene TRBV28; 9 nucleotides match TRBD1. V lost 5 bases and J lost 3; bases outside the gene matches: 11. CDR1 is MDHEN and CDR2 is SYDVKM in the germline V gene. This CDR3 is 16 amino acids long. This CDR3 is CASSPKTGGLLYEQYF. For the CDR3, the DNA is TGTGCCAGCAGTCCCAAGACAGGGGGGTTGCTCTACGAGCAGTACTTC.

CDR3 in amino acids: CASSFRGGTDTQYF. In DNA form, the CDR3 reads TGTGCCAGCAGCTTTAGGGGTGGCACAGATACGCAGTATTTT. The V and J genes are TRBV11-3 and TRBJ2-3; TRBD1 might be the D (5 bases). Per the germline V gene, CDR1 is SGHNT and CDR2 is YENEEA. CDR3 length: 14 amino acids. V was cut by 3 bases and J by 1 base, with 8 bases left in between.

The J gene is TRBJ2-6, the V gene TRBV5-6, with D possibly being TRBD1 (5 bases). The CDR3 runs 18 residues. Germline V CDR1 and CDR2: SGHDT, YYEEEE. V was clipped by 4 bases and J by 0 bases, with 17 bases between them. For the CDR3, the DNA is TGTGCCAGCAGCCTGGGGCAGGTAATCGCCTCTGGGGCCAACGTCCTGACTTTC. This encodes CASSLGQVIASGANVLTF.

This chain uses TRBV30 with TRBJ1-2, with 10 bases identical to TRBD1. V shed 1 base, J shed 1 base, and the junction held 6 bases outside the gene matches. The germline V gene has CDR1 GTSNPN and CDR2 SVGIG (reference sequence). The CDR3 runs 16 residues. The CDR3 loop reads CAWSEGTGAINYGYTF. The DNA of the CDR3 is TGTGCCTGGAGTGAAGGGACAGGGGCGATTAACTATGGCTACACCTTC.

The CDR3 here is CASRNWASGTHFDTQYF. The CDR3 nucleotides are TGTGCCAGTAGAAATTGGGCTAGCGGGACTCATTTTGATACGCAGTATTTT. The V gene is TRBV19, the J gene TRBJ2-3; 9 bases fit TRBD2. The CDR3 is 17 residues long. The germline CDR1 and CDR2 sequences are LNHDA and SQIVND (reference sequence). V lost 6 bases, J lost 6 bases, and 16 bases stayed unmatched.

The chain couples TRBV27 to TRBJ2-7, with 7 bases matching TRBD2. V shed 2 bases, J shed 5 bases, and the junction held 6 bases outside the gene matches. The CDR3 sequence is 14 residues long. The V gene's germline CDR1 is MNHEY and CDR2 SMNVEV (reference sequence). As DNA, the CDR3 is TGTGCCAGCAGTTTAGGGCGGGGGAGGGACGAGCAGTACTTC. Protein product: CASSLGRGRDEQYF.

Turning to this clone: The same CDR3 is also encoded by other DNA sequences in this sample. V and J are TRBV24-1 and TRBJ2-2; D may be TRBD2 (6 bases). Germline V CDR1 and CDR2: KGHDR, SFDVKD. The CDR3 has 16 residues. The ends were cut back, 4 bases at V and 0 bases at J, with 11 bases in the middle. The CDR3 protein is CATSDPGTANTGELFF. The CDR3 DNA follows: TGTGCCACCAGTGACCCCGGGACTGCGAACACCGGGGAGCTGTTTTTT.

In the case of this clone: This specimen includes other DNA sequences encoding the same CDR3. The J gene is TRBJ2-7, the V gene TRBV11-2, with D possibly TRBD2 on 6 matching bases. Trimming took 0 bases from V and 7 from J, leaving 7 bases between them. CDR3 size: 12 residues. The germline V gene encodes CDR1 SGHAT and CDR2 FQNNGV. The CDR3 reads CASSLDRGEQYF. In nucleotides, the CDR3 is TGTGCCAGCAGCTTAGATCGGGGGGAGCAGTACTTC.

V is TRBV5-1 and J is TRBJ2-7, with 11 positions matching TRBD2. The junction had 12 bases not matched to a gene; V was cut back by 4 bases and J by 0 bases. The CDR3 is 18 amino acids. In germline, CDR1 is SGHRS, CDR2 YFSETQ. CDR3 sequence: CASSHPGTSGPSSYEQYF. The CDR3 DNA follows: TGCGCCAGCAGCCATCCCGGGACTAGCGGCCCGAGCTCCTACGAGCAGTACTTC.

The V call is TRBV9, the J call TRBJ2-7; perhaps TRBD2 as D (6 bases). CDR1 SGDLS and CDR2 YYNGEE come from the germline V gene. The V end lost 4 bases, the J end lost 0 bases, and 17 bases lay between the germline ends. The CDR3 spans 16 residues. The CDR3 reads CASSRLGTGSSYEQYF. Written as DNA, the CDR3 is TGTGCCAGCAGCAGACTAGGGACGGGGAGCTCCTACGAGCAGTACTTC. The whole variable domain, remainder taken from reference TRBV9 and TRBJ2-7, is DSGVTQTPKHLITATGQRVTLRCSPRSGDLSVYWYQQSLDQGLQFLIQYYNGEERAKGNILERFSAQQFPDLHSELNLSSLELGDSALYFCASSRLGTGSSYEQYFGPGTRLTVT.

The chain has TRBV7-9 and TRBJ2-3; possibly TRBD2 for D (6 bases). V lost 2 bases and J lost 1, with 10 bases in between. Germline assignment: CDR1 SEHNR and CDR2 FQNEAQ (reference sequence). The CDR3 sequence is 15 residues long. For the CDR3, the DNA is TGTGCCAGCAGCTTAAGGGTAGCGGGCACAGATACGCAGTATTTT. This codes for CASSLRVAGTDTQYF.